This T cell receptor beta chain appears in the sequencing data of a study of blood T cell repertoires in COVID-19. As for the study in general: COVID-19 samples, acute and convalescent, were from the United States, Italy and Spain.

The participants were between roughly 18 and 89 years old and came from roughly 24 US areas. Cohorts were determined from participant-reported clinical history. Per the study methods: For nucleated cells, counts were estimated from reference gene primer amplification. Libraries were prepared by immunoSEQ multiplex PCR; TCRdb keeps only in-frame clonotypes and omits some of them. The V and J calls and the clone size are those of that table, but D and trimming were determined from the DNA. Here the sample spans about 200,000 clones, 80% being singletons. CDR1 SGHTA and CDR2 FQGTGA come from the germline V gene. V lost 5 bases to trimming and J lost 0 bases; unmatched junction nucleotides: 4. There are 14 residues in the CDR3.

This clonotype was obtained from a woman in her thirties or forties with acute COVID-19. J is TRBJ2-7 and V is TRBV7-3; 7 bases agree with TRBD1. Sequenced: PBMCs or T cells enriched from blood (not recorded which). The CDR3 spells CASSPGQTSYEQYF. The CDR3, as DNA: TGTGCCAGCAGCCCGGGACAGACCTCCTACGAGCAGTACTTC.